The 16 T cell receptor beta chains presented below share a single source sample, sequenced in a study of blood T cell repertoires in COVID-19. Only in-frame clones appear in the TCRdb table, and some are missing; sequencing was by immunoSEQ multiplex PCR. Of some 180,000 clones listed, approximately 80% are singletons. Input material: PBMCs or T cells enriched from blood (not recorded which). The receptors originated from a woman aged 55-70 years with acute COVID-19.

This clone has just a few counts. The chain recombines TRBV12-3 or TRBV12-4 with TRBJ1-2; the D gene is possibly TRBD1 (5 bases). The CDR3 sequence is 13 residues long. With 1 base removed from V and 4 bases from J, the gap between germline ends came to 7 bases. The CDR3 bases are TGTGCCAGCAGTTTAGAGCAGGGCTATGGCTACACCTTC. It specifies CASSLEQGYGYTF.

DNA for the CDR3: TGCGCCAGCAGCCCGACGCCGGGACAGGGCCGGGGAAAACTGTTTTTT. Its protein is CASSPTPGQGRGKLFF. The chain is built from TRBV4-1 and TRBJ1-4; 9 bases align to TRBD1. Germline V CDR1 and CDR2: MGHRA, YSYEKL. Unmatched junction bases numbered 13, after V lost 4 bases and J lost 10 bases. The CDR3 has 16 residues.

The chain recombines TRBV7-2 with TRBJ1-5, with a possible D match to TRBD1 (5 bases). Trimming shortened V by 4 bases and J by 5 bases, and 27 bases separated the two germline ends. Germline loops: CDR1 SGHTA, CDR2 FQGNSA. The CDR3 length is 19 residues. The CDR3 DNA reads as TGTGCCAGCAGCTCTAGGGGAGGGGAAGGTGGTGTAAGCGATCAGCCCCAGCATTTT. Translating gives CASSSRGGEGGVSDQPQHF.

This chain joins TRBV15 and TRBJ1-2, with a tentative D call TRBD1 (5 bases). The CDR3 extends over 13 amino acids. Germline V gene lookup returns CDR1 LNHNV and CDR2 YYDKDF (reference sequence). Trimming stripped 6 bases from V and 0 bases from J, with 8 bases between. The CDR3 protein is CATRPTANYGYTF. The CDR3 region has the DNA TGTGCCACCAGACCGACAGCTAACTATGGCTACACCTTC.

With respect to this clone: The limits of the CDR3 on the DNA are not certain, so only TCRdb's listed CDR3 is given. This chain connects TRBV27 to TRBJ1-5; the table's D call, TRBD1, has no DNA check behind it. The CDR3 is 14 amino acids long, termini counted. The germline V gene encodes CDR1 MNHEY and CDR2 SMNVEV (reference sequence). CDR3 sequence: CASSFGPGNQPQHF.

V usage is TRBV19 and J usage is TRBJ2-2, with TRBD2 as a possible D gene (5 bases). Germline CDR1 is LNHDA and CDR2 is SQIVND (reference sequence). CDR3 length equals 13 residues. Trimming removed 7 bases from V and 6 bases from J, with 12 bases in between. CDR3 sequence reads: CASTLSVSGELFF. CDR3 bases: TGTGCCAGTACCCTTAGCGTTTCCGGGGAGCTGTTTTTT.

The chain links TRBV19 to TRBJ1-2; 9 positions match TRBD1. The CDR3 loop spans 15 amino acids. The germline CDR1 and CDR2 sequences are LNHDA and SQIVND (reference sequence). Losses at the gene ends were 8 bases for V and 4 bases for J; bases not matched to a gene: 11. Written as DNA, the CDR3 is TGTGCCAGTTCCCTAACAGGGGGCAAGGGCTATGGCTACACCTTC. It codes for CASSLTGGKGYGYTF. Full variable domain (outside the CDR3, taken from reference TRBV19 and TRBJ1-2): DGGITQSPKYLFRKEGQNVTLSCEQNLNHDAMYWYRQDPGQGLRLIYYSQIVNDFQKGDIAEGYSVSREKKESFPLTVTSAQKNPTAFYLCASSLTGGKGYGYTFGSGTRLTVV.

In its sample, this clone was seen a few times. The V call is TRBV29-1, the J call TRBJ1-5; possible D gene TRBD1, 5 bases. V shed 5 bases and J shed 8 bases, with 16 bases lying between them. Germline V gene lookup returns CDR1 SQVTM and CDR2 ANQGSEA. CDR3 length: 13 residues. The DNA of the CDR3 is TGCAGCGTTAGTGAGACAGCTGTGGAGCCCCAGCATTTT. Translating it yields CSVSETAVEPQHF. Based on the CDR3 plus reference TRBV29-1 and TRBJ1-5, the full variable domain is SAVISQKPSRDICQRGTSLTIQCQVDSQVTMMFWYRQQPGQSLTLIATANQGSEATYESGFVIDKFPISRPNLTFSTLTVSNMSPEDSSIYLCSVSETAVEPQHFGDGTRLSIL.

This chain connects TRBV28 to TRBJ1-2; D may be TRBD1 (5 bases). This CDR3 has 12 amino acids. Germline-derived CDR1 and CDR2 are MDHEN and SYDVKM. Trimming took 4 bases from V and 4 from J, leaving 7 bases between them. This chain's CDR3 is CASSWGGYGYTF. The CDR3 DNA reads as TGTGCCAGCAGTTGGGGGGGCTATGGCTACACCTTC.

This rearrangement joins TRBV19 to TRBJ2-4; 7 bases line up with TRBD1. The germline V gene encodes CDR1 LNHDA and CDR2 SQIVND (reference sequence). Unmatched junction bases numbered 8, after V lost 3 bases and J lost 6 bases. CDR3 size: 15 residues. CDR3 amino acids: CASSMQPGQRNIQYF. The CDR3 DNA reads TGTGCCAGTAGTATGCAACCGGGACAGCGAAACATTCAGTACTTC.

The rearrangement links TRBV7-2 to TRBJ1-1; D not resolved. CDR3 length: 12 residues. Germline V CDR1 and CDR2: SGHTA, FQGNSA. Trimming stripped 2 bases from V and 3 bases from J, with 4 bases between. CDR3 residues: CASSLLYTEAFF. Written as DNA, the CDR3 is TGTGCCAGCAGCTTACTTTACACTGAAGCTTTCTTT.

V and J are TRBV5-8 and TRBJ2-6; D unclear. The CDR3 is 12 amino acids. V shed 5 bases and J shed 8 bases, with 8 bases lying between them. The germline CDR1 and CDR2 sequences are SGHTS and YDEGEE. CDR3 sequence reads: CASRDPTNVLTF. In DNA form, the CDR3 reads TGTGCCAGCAGAGATCCTACCAACGTCCTGACTTTC.

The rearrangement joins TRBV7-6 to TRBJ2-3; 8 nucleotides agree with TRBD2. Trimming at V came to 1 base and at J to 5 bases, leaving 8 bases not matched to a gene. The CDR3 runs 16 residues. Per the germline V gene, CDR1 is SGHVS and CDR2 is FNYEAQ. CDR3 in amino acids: CASSLVGSGGKDTQYF. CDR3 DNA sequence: TGTGCCAGCAGCTTAGTGGGGAGCGGGGGAAAAGATACGCAGTATTTT.

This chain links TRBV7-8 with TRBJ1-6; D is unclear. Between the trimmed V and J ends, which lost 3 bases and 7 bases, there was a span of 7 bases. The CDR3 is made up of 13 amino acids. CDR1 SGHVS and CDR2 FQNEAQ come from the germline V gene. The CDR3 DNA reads TGTGCCAGCAGCTTGGACTGGAATTCACCCCTCCACTTT. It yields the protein CASSLDWNSPLHF.

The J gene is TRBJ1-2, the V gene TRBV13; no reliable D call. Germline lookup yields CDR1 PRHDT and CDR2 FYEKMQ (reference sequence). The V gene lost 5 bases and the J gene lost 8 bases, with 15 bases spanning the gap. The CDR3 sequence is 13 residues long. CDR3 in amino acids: CASSVGKRRGYTF. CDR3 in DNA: TGTGCCAGCAGCGTCGGGAAGAGAAGAGGCTACACCTTC.

As DNA, the CDR3 is TGTGCCAGCAGTTCCGTCCGCGGGACCGGCCCCGATACGCAGTATTTT. Protein product: CASSSVRGTGPDTQYF. The rearrangement links TRBV11-2 to TRBJ2-3; D might be TRBD2 (6 bases). CDR3 size: 16 residues. The V gene lost 6 bases and the J gene lost 6 bases, with 22 bases spanning the gap. Germline lookup yields CDR1 SGHAT and CDR2 FQNNGV.